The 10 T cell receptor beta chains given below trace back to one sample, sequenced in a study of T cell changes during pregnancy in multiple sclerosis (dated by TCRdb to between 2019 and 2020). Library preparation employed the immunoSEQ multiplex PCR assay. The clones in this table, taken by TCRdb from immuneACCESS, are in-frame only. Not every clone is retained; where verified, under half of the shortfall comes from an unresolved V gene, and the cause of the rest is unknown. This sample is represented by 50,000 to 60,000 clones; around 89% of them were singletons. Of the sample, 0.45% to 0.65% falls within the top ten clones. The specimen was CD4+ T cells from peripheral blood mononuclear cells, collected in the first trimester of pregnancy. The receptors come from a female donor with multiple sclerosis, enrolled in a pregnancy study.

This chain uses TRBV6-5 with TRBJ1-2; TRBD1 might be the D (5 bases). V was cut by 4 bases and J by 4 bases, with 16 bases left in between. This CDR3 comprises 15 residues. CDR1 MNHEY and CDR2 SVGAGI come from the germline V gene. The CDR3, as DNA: TGTGCCAGCAGTTTGGGTGGGGTGGGGGGCTATGGCTACACCTTC. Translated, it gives CASSLGGVGGYGYTF.

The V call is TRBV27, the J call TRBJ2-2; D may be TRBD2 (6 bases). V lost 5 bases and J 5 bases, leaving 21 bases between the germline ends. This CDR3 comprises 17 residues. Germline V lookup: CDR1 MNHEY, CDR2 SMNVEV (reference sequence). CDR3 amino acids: CASSLQAGQGRTGELFF. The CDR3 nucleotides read TGTGCCAGCAGTCTACAGGCGGGGCAGGGTAGAACCGGGGAGCTGTTTTTT.

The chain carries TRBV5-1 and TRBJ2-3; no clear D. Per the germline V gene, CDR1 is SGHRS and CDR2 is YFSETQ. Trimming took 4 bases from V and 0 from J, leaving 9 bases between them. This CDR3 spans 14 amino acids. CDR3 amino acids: CASSPQASTDTQYF. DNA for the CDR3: TGCGCCAGCAGCCCTCAGGCGAGCACAGATACGCAGTATTTT.

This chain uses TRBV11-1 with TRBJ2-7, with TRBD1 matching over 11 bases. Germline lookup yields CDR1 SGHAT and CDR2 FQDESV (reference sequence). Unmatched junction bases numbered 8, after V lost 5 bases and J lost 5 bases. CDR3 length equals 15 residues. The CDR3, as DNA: TGTGCCAGCAGCACAGGACAGGGGGCCGCGGACGAGCAGTACTTC. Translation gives CASSTGQGAADEQYF.

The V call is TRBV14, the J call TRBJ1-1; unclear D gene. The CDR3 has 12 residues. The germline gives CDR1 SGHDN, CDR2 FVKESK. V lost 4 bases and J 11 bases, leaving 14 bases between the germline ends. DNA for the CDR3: TGTGCCAGCAGCCCCGGCGGCGGCGTGGCTTTCTTT. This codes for CASSPGGGVAFF.

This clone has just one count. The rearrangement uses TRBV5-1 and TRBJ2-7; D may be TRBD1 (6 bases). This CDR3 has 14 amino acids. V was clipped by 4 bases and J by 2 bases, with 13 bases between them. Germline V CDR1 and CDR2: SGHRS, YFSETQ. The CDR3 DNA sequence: TGCGCCAGCAGCCCTTCAGGGGAAGCCTACGAGCAGTACTTC. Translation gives CASSPSGEAYEQYF.

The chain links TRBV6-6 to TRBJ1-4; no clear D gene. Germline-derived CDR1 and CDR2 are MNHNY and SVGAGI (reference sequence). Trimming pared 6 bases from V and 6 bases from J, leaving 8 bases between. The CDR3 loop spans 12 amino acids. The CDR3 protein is CASSLGDEKLFF. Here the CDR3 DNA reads TGTGCCAGCAGCCTCGGGGATGAAAAACTGTTTTTT.

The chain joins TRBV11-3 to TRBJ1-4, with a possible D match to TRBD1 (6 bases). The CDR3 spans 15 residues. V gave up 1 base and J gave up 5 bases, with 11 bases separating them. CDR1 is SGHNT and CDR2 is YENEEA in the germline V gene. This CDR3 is CASSLGTAENEKLFF. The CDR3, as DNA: TGTGCCAGCAGCTTAGGGACAGCCGAGAATGAAAAACTGTTTTTT.

The CDR3, as DNA: TGTGCCAGCAGTGAGGCCAGGGGTGCCAACATTCAGTACTTC. Its protein product is CASSEARGANIQYF. The genes are TRBV6-1 and TRBJ2-4, with D possibly TRBD1 on 6 matching bases. CDR1 and CDR2 from the germline V gene are MNHNS and SASEGT. The V end was cut by 3 bases, the J end by 7 bases, with 13 bases between. This CDR3 has 14 residues.

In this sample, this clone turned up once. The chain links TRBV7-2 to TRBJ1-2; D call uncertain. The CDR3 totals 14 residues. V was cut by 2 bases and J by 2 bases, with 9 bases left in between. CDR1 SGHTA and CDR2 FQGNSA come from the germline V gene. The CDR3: CASSLSKFNYGYTF. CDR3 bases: TGTGCCAGCAGCTTAAGCAAATTCAACTATGGCTACACCTTC. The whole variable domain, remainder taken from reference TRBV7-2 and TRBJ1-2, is GAGVSQSPSNKVTEKGKDVELRCDPISGHTALYWYRQSLGQGLEFLIYFQGNSAPDKSGLPSDRFSAERTGGSVSTLTIQRTQQEDSAVYLCASSLSKFNYGYTFGSGTRLTVV.